The 24 T cell receptor beta chains below all came from one sample that was sequenced in a study of T cells in Graves' hyperthyroidism and ophthalmopathy. From RNA transcripts, TCR beta CDR3 regions were amplified. The HTBI primer set drove a first-round RT-PCR of the TCR CDR3. MiXCR, applied by TCRdb to the multiplex PCR reads, yields one record per CDR3 protein. This table has 500,000 to 750,000 distinct CDR3 sequences, about half appearing once. The sequencing sample was made of peripheral blood or thyroid tissue (not recorded which). The receptors stem from a woman between 18 and 29 years old with Graves' hyperthyroidism.

This clonotype was seen repeatedly, ten times or more. The chain combines TRBV7-2 with TRBJ1-1, with 9 bases aligning to TRBD1. Trimming at V came to 4 bases and at J to 4 bases, leaving 13 bases not matched to a gene. Germline loops: CDR1 SGHTA, CDR2 FQGNSA. This CDR3 region has 17 residues. The CDR3 sequence: CASSYEPTGTGLTEAFF. Here the CDR3 DNA reads TGTGCCAGCAGCTACGAGCCCACCGGGACAGGGCTCACTGAAGCTTTCTTT.

This clonotype was recorded at least ten times. V is TRBV19 and J is TRBJ2-7, with D possibly being TRBD1 (6 bases). The CDR3 totals 14 residues. Trimming cost V 3 bases and J 7 bases, with 16 bases left between them. Per germline, CDR1 LNHDA and CDR2 SQIVND (reference sequence). The CDR3 bases are TGTGCCAGTAGTATCTCCGGCAGGGGATGGGAGCAGTACTTC. Residues: CASSISGRGWEQYF.

About this clonotype itself: A much bigger clone sits one base away, suggesting this may be a read error. This chain joins TRBV2 and TRBJ2-5; D call uncertain. The CDR3 has 13 residues. Germline CDR1 is SNHLY and CDR2 is FYNNEI. V shed 6 bases and J shed 7 bases, with 15 bases lying between them. The CDR3 is CASREIQLGTQYF. The CDR3 DNA reads as TGTGCCAGCAGAGAGATCCAGCTTGGGACCCAGTACTTC.

This clonotype has ten or more counts. The chain is built from TRBV7-3 and TRBJ1-1; 7 positions agree with TRBD1. The CDR3 is made up of 14 amino acids. Germline V gene data show CDR1 as SGHTA and CDR2 as FQGTGA. V was clipped by 6 bases and J by 1 base; unmatched bases: 5. CDR3 nucleotide sequence: TGTGCCAGCAGACAGGGGATTTCGAACACTGAAGCTTTCTTT. Amino acid sequence: CASRQGISNTEAFF.

This clonotype was recorded at least ten times. This rearrangement joins TRBV4-1 to TRBJ2-7, with a weak D call TRBD1 (6 bases). Germline values: CDR1 MGHRA, CDR2 YSYEKL. V lost 5 bases and J 4 bases, leaving 15 bases between the germline ends. This CDR3 region has 14 residues. The CDR3 spells CASSKDRRIYEQYF. CDR3 coding DNA: TGCGCCAGCAGCAAGGACAGAAGGATTTACGAGCAGTACTTC.

This clonotype has only a few counts. The junction differs from germline at one of its ends, possibly a read error. This chain links TRBV20-1 with TRBJ2-5; 9 bases match TRBD2. Germline V gene sequence: CDR1 DFQATT, CDR2 SNEGSKA (reference sequence). The length of the CDR3 is 15 residues. The CDR3 DNA sequence: TGCAGTGCTGGAGACCCTAGCGGGATCCAAGAGACCCAGTACTTC. This encodes CSAGDPSGIQETQYF.

The chain links TRBV5-1 to TRBJ1-4; the match to TRBD1 covers 7 bases. Germline V CDR1 and CDR2: SGHRS, YFSETQ. This CDR3 comprises 18 residues. V shed 0 bases, J shed 3 bases, and the junction held 11 bases outside the gene matches. The chain's CDR3 is CASSLAGGGRRANEKLFF. The CDR3 nucleotides read TGCGCCAGCAGCTTGGCAGGGGGAGGACGTAGAGCTAATGAAAAACTGTTTTTT.

This clonotype was recorded many times. This chain joins TRBV27 and TRBJ1-2, with TRBD1 as a possible D gene (5 bases). V lost 0 bases, J lost 6 bases, and 17 bases lay in between. Germline V lookup: CDR1 MNHEY, CDR2 SMNVEV (reference sequence). The CDR3 covers 16 residues. CDR3: CASSLSTGPTADGYTF. The CDR3 bases are TGTGCCAGCAGTTTATCGACGGGACCGACGGCCGATGGCTACACCTTC.

The chain carries TRBV7-2 and TRBJ2-1; 7 bases fit TRBD2. Germline lookup yields CDR1 SGHTA and CDR2 FQGNSA. The CDR3 spans 16 residues. Germline trimming cut 1 base from V and 9 bases from J; bases unmatched to any gene: 12. In nucleotides, the CDR3 is TGTGCCAGCAGCTTAGGACCCGCGGGAGTCGGTGGTGAGCAGTTCTTC. Translated: CASSLGPAGVGGEQFF.

Details on this clonotype: A much larger clone differs by one base, so this may be a read error. The chain joins TRBV7-3 to TRBJ1-1, with TRBD1 identical over 7 bases. The J segment lost 4 bases and the V segment lost 4 bases, leaving 6 bases of the junction unmatched. The V gene's germline CDR1 is SGHTA and CDR2 FQGTGA. The length of the CDR3 is 14 residues. CDR3 residues: CASSSHRGPTEAFF. In nucleotides, the CDR3 is TGTGCCAGCAGCTCCCACAGGGGCCCCACTGAAGCTTTCTTT.

This clonotype was seen only once. The DNA of the CDR3 is TGTGCCAGCAGCCAGAGGGGGGCTAGCGGGACGGAGACCCAGTACTTC. Translated: CASSQRGASGTETQYF. The rearrangement joins TRBV7-2 to TRBJ2-5; TRBD2 agrees at 9 bases. Germline V lookup: CDR1 SGHTA, CDR2 FQGNSA. This CDR3 contains 16 residues. V was pared by 5 bases and J by 5 bases, with 12 bases of the junction left unmatched.

In its sample, this clonotype was seen many times. The chain links TRBV20-1 to TRBJ1-3, with D perhaps matching TRBD1 (5 bases). This CDR3 has 13 amino acids. The germline CDR1 and CDR2 sequences are DFQATT and SNEGSKA (reference sequence). V was shortened by 3 bases and J by 4 bases, with 10 bases between the two germline ends. CDR3 in DNA: TGCAGTGCTAGTGCAGGGCCCGGAAACACCATATATTTT. Protein product: CSASAGPGNTIYF.

The V gene is TRBV29-1, the J gene TRBJ2-7; D is perhaps TRBD2 (5 bases). The CDR3 contains 12 residues. V dropped 7 bases and J dropped 3 bases, with 13 bases sitting between them. The V gene's germline CDR1 is SQVTM and CDR2 ANQGSEA. The CDR3 reads CSARERYYEQYF. The CDR3 DNA reads TGCAGCGCAAGGGAGAGATACTACGAGCAGTACTTC.

This chain uses TRBV20-1 with TRBJ2-5; 7 nucleotides match TRBD1. Germline trimming cut 6 bases from V and 3 bases from J; bases unmatched to any gene: 13. Per the germline V gene, CDR1 is DFQATT and CDR2 is SNEGSKA (reference sequence). This CDR3 contains 15 residues. CDR3 in amino acids: CSAERADRDKETQYF. Here the CDR3 DNA reads TGCAGTGCCGAGAGGGCCGACAGGGACAAAGAGACCCAGTACTTC.

V usage is TRBV24-1 and J usage is TRBJ2-7, with 12 bases lining up with TRBD2. The closer fit of TRBJ2-1 to the DNA end suggests the J call may be wrong. Germline CDR1 and CDR2: KGHDR and SFDVKD. The CDR3 runs 17 residues. In DNA, the CDR3 is TGTGCCACCAGTGACCAAGGACTAGCGGGGAGGTACAATGAGCAGTTCTTC. Protein sequence: CATSDQGLAGRYNEQFF.

This clonotype was recorded many times. The chain combines TRBV11-2 with TRBJ2-7; 12 bases line up with TRBD2. Germline V lookup: CDR1 SGHAT, CDR2 FQNNGV. The CDR3 length is 15 residues. The V and J ends lost 4 bases and 2 bases, in that order; junction bases with no gene match: 3. The CDR3 protein is CASSSGLAGTYEQYF. CDR3 in DNA: TGTGCCAGCAGCTCAGGACTAGCGGGGACCTACGAGCAGTACTTC.

This clonotype was observed a single time. V is TRBV7-6 and J is TRBJ2-2, with 8 nucleotides matching TRBD1. Trimming cost V 4 bases and J 1 base; bases outside gene matches: 2. Germline V gene sequence: CDR1 SGHVS, CDR2 FNYEAQ. CDR3 length: 15 amino acids. CDR3 region: CASSSTGVNTGELFF. For the CDR3, the DNA is TGTGCCAGCAGCTCGACAGGGGTGAACACCGGGGAGCTGTTTTTT.

Here the CDR3 DNA reads TGTGCCATCACCGGGGACAGGGAGCCGTTGGGTCAGCCCCAGCATTTT. Translating it yields CAITGDREPLGQPQHF. V gene TRBV10-3 combines with J gene TRBJ1-5; 9 bases map to TRBD1. Germline CDR1 reads ENHRY; CDR2 reads SYGVKD. The V and J ends lost 7 bases and 6 bases, in that order; junction bases with no gene match: 13. This CDR3 contains 16 residues.

The sample holds a few counts of this clonotype. V is TRBV18 and J is TRBJ2-5; tentatively, D is TRBD1 (5 bases). Trimming removed 3 bases from V and 2 bases from J, with 7 bases in between. Germline-derived CDR1 and CDR2 are KGHSH and LQKENI. The CDR3 is 13 residues long. CDR3 DNA: TGTGCCAGCTCACCGACAGCTCAAGAGACCCAGTACTTC. Its translation is CASSPTAQETQYF.

The chain couples TRBV11-1 to TRBJ2-7, with 9 bases lining up with TRBD1. The CDR3 extends over 16 amino acids. Germline V gives CDR1 SGHAT, CDR2 FQDESV (reference sequence). V shed 5 bases and J 0 bases; nucleotides not matched to a gene: 8. The CDR3 DNA follows: TGTGCCAGCAGCCAGCCGGGACAGGGCAGCTCCTACGAGCAGTACTTC. This codes for CASSQPGQGSSYEQYF.

Remarks on this clonotype: The DNA is left out, because the CDR3 cannot be placed on it with certainty; the CDR3 is given as TCRdb lists it. This rearrangement joins TRBV7-3 to TRBJ2-7; the D call in the table, TRBD2, was not verified against the DNA. Looked up from germline, CDR1 is SGHTA and CDR2 is FQGTGA. Counting both end residues, the CDR3 totals 23 amino acids. The CDR3 sequence: CASSFYICSASTSQYSTSYEQYF.

This clonotype was recorded a few times. The DNA of the CDR3 is TGCAGCGTGCCAGGATGGGGCGATAGAGATACGCAGTATTTT. This encodes CSVPGWGDRDTQYF. The chain couples TRBV29-1 to TRBJ2-3, with a weak D call TRBD1 (5 bases). The CDR3 is made up of 14 amino acids. Germline V gene data show CDR1 as SQVTM and CDR2 as ANQGSEA. The V gene lost 6 bases and the J gene lost 5 bases, with 18 bases spanning the gap.

The chain combines TRBV7-3 with TRBJ2-7, with 7 bases fitting TRBD1. CDR1 and CDR2 (germline): SGHTA, FQGTGA. The CDR3 is made up of 17 amino acids. V lost 5 bases to trimming and J lost 5 bases; unmatched junction nucleotides: 18. In DNA, the CDR3 is TGTGCCAGCAGCCGAGGGGGCGGAGTGGGAGAGCCCAACGAGCAGTACTTC. It encodes CASSRGGGVGEPNEQYF.

This rearrangement joins TRBV11-1 to TRBJ2-7; no reliable D call. The better agreement between TRBJ2-1 and the DNA end casts doubt on the J call. This CDR3 spans 18 amino acids. Germline lookup yields CDR1 SGHAT and CDR2 FQDESV (reference sequence). The CDR3 region is CASSLEPFLASSYNEQFF. In DNA form, the CDR3 reads TGTGCCAGCAGCTTAGAACCCTTTCTTGCGAGCTCCTACAATGAGCAGTTCTTC.